The 22 T cell receptor beta chains listed next were all sequenced from one sample in a study of T cell responses to AZD1222 COVID-19 vaccine (dated by TCRdb to the early 2020s). The sample's time point label is to be understood as: baseline before first vaccination. The method behind the library was the immunoSEQ multiplex PCR assay. Drawn from immuneACCESS, this table holds only the in-frame rearrangements with V and J called that TCRdb kept. Clones are partly lost; checked studies trace under half to an unresolved V gene and leave the rest unexplained. Recorded for this sample are fewer than 150,000 clones; approximately 90% of them occurred a single time. 1.9% of the sample is held by the ten biggest clonotypes. Source: peripheral blood, taken on day 0 of AZD1222 vaccination. The receptor source for this set is an adult in good health.

The V and J genes are TRBV29-1 and TRBJ2-7; 7 nucleotides line up with TRBD2. CDR3 length equals 13 residues. The germline CDR1 and CDR2 sequences are SQVTM and ANQGSEA. The V and J ends lost 6 bases and 2 bases, in that order; junction bases with no gene match: 7. CDR3 amino acids: CSVQAGSPYEQYF. In DNA form, the CDR3 reads TGCAGCGTACAAGCGGGATCCCCCTACGAGCAGTACTTC.

The genes are TRBV7-8 and TRBJ1-3; D is unclear. This CDR3 is built from 16 residues. CDR1 is SGHVS and CDR2 is FQNEAQ in the germline V gene. The ends were cut back, 2 bases at V and 0 bases at J, with 11 bases in the middle. CDR3 residues: CASSLSAGPSGNTIYF. CDR3 coding DNA: TGTGCCAGCAGCTTATCTGCGGGCCCCTCTGGAAACACCATATATTTT.

This chain links TRBV18 with TRBJ2-7; 9 positions agree with TRBD1. The trim removed 2 bases at V and 3 bases at J, leaving 5 bases unmatched. This CDR3 contains 15 residues. Germline V lookup: CDR1 KGHSH, CDR2 LQKENI. CDR3 bases: TGTGCCAGCTCACCATCGGGACAGGGACTCTACGAGCAGTACTTC. Encoded protein: CASSPSGQGLYEQYF.

The genes are TRBV4-1 and TRBJ2-7; the D is unclear. The germline V gene has CDR1 MGHRA and CDR2 YSYEKL. The CDR3 loop spans 13 amino acids. Trimming cost V 1 base and J 3 bases, with 7 bases left between them. CDR3 amino acids: CASSQVRGYEQYF. The DNA of the CDR3 is TGCGCCAGCAGCCAAGTACGTGGCTACGAGCAGTACTTC.

V gene TRBV7-2 combines with J gene TRBJ1-1, with 7 bases fitting TRBD1. This CDR3 is 14 amino acids long. V trimming: 5 bases; J trimming: 6 bases; junction bases outside the gene matches: 9. Germline V gives CDR1 SGHTA, CDR2 FQGNSA. Here the CDR3 reads CASSQDRELSEAFF. CDR3 nucleotide sequence: TGTGCCAGCAGCCAAGACAGGGAATTGTCTGAAGCTTTCTTT.

This chain links TRBV7-2 with TRBJ1-1, with no clear D. The CDR3 spans 11 residues. The ends were cut back, 7 bases at V and 5 bases at J, with 8 bases in the middle. Germline CDR1 SGHTA, CDR2 FQGNSA. CDR3 sequence (DNA): TGTGCCAGCACCGGTAGAACTGAAGCTTTCTTT. Translation: CASTGRTEAFF.

The chain joins TRBV14 to TRBJ2-6, with 11 bases lining up with TRBD1. After removal of 0 bases from V and 2 bases from J, the junction contained 3 bases not matched to a gene. In germline, CDR1 is SGHDN, CDR2 FVKESK. This CDR3 region has 18 residues. CDR3 nucleotides: TGTGCCAGCAGCCAAGATCGGGGACAGGGGGCTGGGGCCAACGTCCTGACTTTC. Protein sequence: CASSQDRGQGAGANVLTF.

This chain joins TRBV28 and TRBJ1-1, with D unresolved. The germline CDR1 and CDR2 sequences are MDHEN and SYDVKM. This CDR3 is built from 12 residues. V was trimmed by 6 bases and J by 4 bases, leaving 9 bases between them. The CDR3 nucleotides read TGTGCCAGCAGGGGAGTCTTCACTGAAGCTTTCTTT. It yields the protein CASRGVFTEAFF.

The rearrangement uses TRBV5-4 and TRBJ1-3, with D possibly matching TRBD1 (5 bases). This CDR3 region has 15 residues. Germline lookup yields CDR1 SGHNT and CDR2 YYREEE (reference sequence). Deletions cut 10 bases from V and 0 bases from J, with 17 bases between. CDR3 sequence reads: CASWGGPDSGNTIYF. The CDR3 DNA reads TGTGCCTCTTGGGGGGGTCCGGACTCTGGAAACACCATATATTTT.

The rearrangement uses TRBV5-1 and TRBJ1-1; TRBD1 matches 7 bases. The CDR3 is made up of 15 amino acids. V gave up 3 bases and J gave up 3 bases; unmatched junction bases: 8. Germline V gives CDR1 SGHRS, CDR2 YFSETQ. The DNA of the CDR3 is TGCGCCAGCAGCTCGGGACAGCAAGGATACACTGAAGCTTTCTTT. Its translation is CASSSGQQGYTEAFF.

This clone was recorded only once. CDR3 bases: TGTGCCAGCAGCTGGCCTCGCCGGAAGGGCCTCTCCTATAATTCACCCCTCCACTTT. Translation: CASSWPRRKGLSYNSPLHF. The chain links TRBV7-9 to TRBJ1-6; unclear D gene. Germline V CDR1 and CDR2: SEHNR, FQNEAQ (reference sequence). Trimming stripped 4 bases from V and 0 bases from J, with 19 bases between. The CDR3 loop spans 19 amino acids.

The chain employs TRBV5-6 and TRBJ2-5; TRBD2 matches at 11 bases. The trim removed 3 bases at V and 5 bases at J, leaving 6 bases unmatched. This CDR3 is built from 15 residues. From germline, CDR1 is SGHDT and CDR2 YYEEEE. The CDR3 protein is CASSSSSGGQETQYF. In nucleotides, the CDR3 is TGTGCCAGCAGCTCATCTAGCGGGGGGCAGGAGACCCAGTACTTC.

The V and J genes are TRBV19 and TRBJ1-2, with D possibly TRBD1 on 5 matching bases. Germline CDR1 reads LNHDA; CDR2 reads SQIVND (reference sequence). Trimming stripped 4 bases from V and 4 bases from J, with 13 bases between. CDR3 length: 14 residues. This CDR3 is CASSRNWDRYGYTF. CDR3 bases: TGTGCCAGTAGTAGGAACTGGGACCGCTATGGCTACACCTTC.

The chain links TRBV19 to TRBJ1-5, with D maybe TRBD1 (6 bases). Germline CDR1 is LNHDA and CDR2 is SQIVND (reference sequence). V lost 4 bases and J 10 bases, leaving 14 bases between the germline ends. The CDR3 sequence is 13 residues long. The CDR3: CASSTQGREPQHF. DNA for the CDR3: TGTGCCAGTAGTACGCAGGGGCGTGAACCCCAGCATTTT.

The chain carries TRBV6-5 and TRBJ2-1; D unresolved. Deletions cut 4 bases from V and 5 bases from J, with 12 bases between. Germline loops: CDR1 MNHEY, CDR2 SVGAGI. The CDR3 has 14 amino acids. CDR3 amino acids: CASSLRRLHNEQFF. The CDR3 DNA sequence: TGTGCCAGCAGTTTGAGGCGGCTCCACAATGAGCAGTTCTTC.

This chain uses TRBV4-3 with TRBJ2-2; a weak D match, TRBD2 (6 bases). Trimming cost V 3 bases and J 6 bases, with 17 bases left between them. The CDR3 runs to 16 residues. Germline assignment: CDR1 LGHNA and CDR2 YSLEER. For the CDR3, the DNA is TGCGCCAGCAGCCAGGGGGTGGAGGGGCTGGCCGGGGAGCTGTTTTTT. Protein product: CASSQGVEGLAGELFF.

The chain carries TRBV11-2 and TRBJ1-2; D uncertain. The V gene's germline CDR1 is SGHAT and CDR2 FQNNGV. This CDR3 has 16 amino acids. V was clipped by 0 bases and J by 3 bases, with 14 bases between them. As DNA, the CDR3 is TGTGCCAGCAGCTTAGAAACGGGGTTCATCGACTATGGCTACACCTTC. Amino acid sequence: CASSLETGFIDYGYTF. Together with reference TRBV11-2 and TRBJ1-2, the CDR3 gives the full variable domain: EAGVAQSPRYKIIEKRQSVAFWCNPISGHATLYWYQQILGQGPKLLIQFQNNGVVDDSQLPKDRFSAERLKGVDSTLKIQPAKLEDSAVYLCASSLETGFIDYGYTFGSGTRLTVV.

The V gene is TRBV5-1, the J gene TRBJ1-3; D is perhaps TRBD1 (6 bases). Trimming took off 3 bases at V and 2 bases at J, with 9 bases between the two ends. Germline V gene sequence: CDR1 SGHRS, CDR2 YFSETQ. The length of the CDR3 is 14 residues. The DNA of the CDR3 is TGCGCCAGCAGCTGGGACAAAGCTGGAAACACCATATATTTT. It encodes CASSWDKAGNTIYF.

The chain recombines TRBV7-9 with TRBJ1-4; D is perhaps TRBD1 (6 bases). The CDR3 sequence is 17 residues long. Trimming took off 5 bases at V and 8 bases at J, with 24 bases between the two ends. CDR1 and CDR2 (germline): SEHNR, FQNEAQ (reference sequence). In DNA form, the CDR3 reads TGTGCCAGCAGCCCAGGGGCCATCAGCAGATATGAGGAAAAACTGTTTTTT. As protein: CASSPGAISRYEEKLFF. Based on the CDR3 plus reference TRBV7-9 and TRBJ1-4, the full variable domain is DTGVSQNPRHKITKRGQNVTFRCDPISEHNRLYWYRQTLGQGPEFLTYFQNEAQLEKSRLLSDRFSAERPKGSFSTLEIQRTEQGDSAMYLCASSPGAISRYEEKLFFGSGTQLSVL.

The gene calls are TRBV4-1 and TRBJ1-1; 7 positions agree with TRBD1. The CDR3 spans 17 residues. J lost 1 base, V lost 4 bases, and 12 bases had no gene match. Looked up from germline, CDR1 is MGHRA and CDR2 is YSYEKL. CDR3 amino acids: CASSPQQGKEENTEAFF. CDR3 DNA sequence: TGCGCCAGCAGCCCTCAACAGGGGAAGGAGGAGAACACTGAAGCTTTCTTT.

V and J are TRBV6-5 and TRBJ2-7, with 9 bases matching TRBD1. The CDR3 is 15 residues long. V lost 8 bases to trimming and J lost 4 bases; unmatched junction nucleotides: 12. Germline assignment: CDR1 MNHEY and CDR2 SVGAGI. DNA of the CDR3: TGTGCCAGCCAGACCGGGGGACAGGGATGGTACGAGCAGTACTTC. Its protein is CASQTGGQGWYEQYF.

This sequence joins TRBV24-1 and TRBJ2-2; D remains ambiguous. The CDR3 runs 13 residues. V gave up 4 bases and J gave up 6 bases, with 8 bases separating them. CDR1 and CDR2 from the germline V gene are KGHDR and SFDVKD. The CDR3 DNA reads as TGTGCCACCAGTGACTCCCTCCCCGGGGAGCTGTTTTTT. As protein: CATSDSLPGELFF.